This entry lists 14 T cell receptor beta chains sequenced from one sample in a study of T cell responses to AZD1222 COVID-19 vaccine. TCRdb's table, derived via immunoSEQ multiplex PCR, lists solely in-frame clones and lacks some. The sample lists some 110,000 clones; approximately 88% were seen once. This specimen consisted of peripheral blood, obtained on day 0 of AZD1222 vaccination. The receptors stem from an adult in good health.

This clone was found once. The genes are TRBV10-3 and TRBJ1-3, with a weak D call TRBD1 (5 bases). This CDR3 has 18 residues. Germline V gives CDR1 ENHRY, CDR2 SYGVKD. V lost 0 bases and J 0 bases, leaving 15 bases between the germline ends. The CDR3 protein is CAISESSVGGSSGNTIYF. The DNA of the CDR3 is TGTGCCATCAGTGAGTCATCTGTCGGGGGGAGCTCTGGAAACACCATATATTTT.

In DNA form, the CDR3 reads TGCGCCAGCAGCCAAGGTGTTTTCGACGGACCCCAAGGTTCGAGGCAGTACTTC. Its translation is CASSQGVFDGPQGSRQYF. This chain joins TRBV4-3 and TRBJ2-7; no definite D call. Germline-derived CDR1 and CDR2 are LGHNA and YSLEER. V dropped 1 base and J dropped 9 bases, with 28 bases sitting between them. The length of the CDR3 is 18 residues.

This clone was detected once. This chain joins TRBV2 and TRBJ2-7; 8 bases fit TRBD2. The CDR3 is 15 amino acids. V was pared by 7 bases and J by 0 bases, with 8 bases of the junction left unmatched. The germline CDR1 and CDR2 sequences are SNHLY and FYNNEI. CDR3 sequence reads: CASILSGTSSYEQYF. Here the CDR3 DNA reads TGTGCCAGCATTCTTAGCGGGACGAGCTCCTACGAGCAGTACTTC.

V gene TRBV11-1 combines with J gene TRBJ2-5, with 10 bases identical to TRBD2. This CDR3 comprises 15 residues. Trimming removed 5 bases from V and 6 bases from J; junction bases left unmatched: 9. Germline V lookup: CDR1 SGHAT, CDR2 FQDESV (reference sequence). The CDR3 sequence: CASSLPAGGPKTQYF. The DNA for the CDR3 is TGTGCCAGCAGCCTCCCAGCGGGGGGGCCGAAGACCCAGTACTTC. The full variable domain, its missing parts supplied by reference TRBV11-1 and TRBJ2-5, is EAEVAQSPRYKITEKSQAVAFWCDPISGHATLYWYRQILGQGPELLVQFQDESVVDDSQLPKDRFSAERLKGVDSTLKIQPAELGDSAMYLCASSLPAGGPKTQYFGPGTRLLVL.

V gene TRBV9 combines with J gene TRBJ2-2, with 7 positions matching TRBD1. CDR3 size: 17 residues. J was trimmed by 0 bases and V by 6 bases; bases with no gene match: 11. The germline gives CDR1 SGDLS, CDR2 YYNGEE. CDR3 DNA sequence: TGTGCCAGCACCAATGACAGGGCGCGATCGAACACCGGGGAGCTGTTTTTT. Encoded protein: CASTNDRARSNTGELFF.

V is TRBV13 and J is TRBJ2-3; 9 bases map to TRBD1. Trimming took 4 bases from V and 3 from J; bases not matched to a gene: 5. Germline CDR1 is PRHDT and CDR2 is FYEKMQ (reference sequence). The CDR3 is 15 amino acids. As DNA, the CDR3 is TGTGCCAGCAGCTCCGGACAGGGGTGGACAGATACGCAGTATTTT. Its protein product is CASSSGQGWTDTQYF.

The chain has TRBV2 and TRBJ2-2, with 12 bases lining up with TRBD2. Germline V CDR1 and CDR2: SNHLY, FYNNEI. Trimming cost V 7 bases and J 2 bases; bases outside gene matches: 8. CDR3 size: 17 residues. CDR3 sequence reads: CASTQTSGSHNTGELFF. In nucleotides, the CDR3 is TGTGCCAGCACCCAGACTAGCGGGAGTCATAACACCGGGGAGCTGTTTTTT.

V and J are TRBV27 and TRBJ2-5, with D uncertain. Germline CDR1 is MNHEY and CDR2 is SMNVEV (reference sequence). Trimming cost V 3 bases and J 2 bases, with 7 bases left between them. The CDR3 is 13 residues long. The CDR3 DNA reads as TGTGCCAGCAGTTTGATAGAACAAGAGACCCAGTACTTC. Translation: CASSLIEQETQYF.

This rearrangement joins TRBV7-2 to TRBJ2-2, with 8 nucleotides matching TRBD2. The CDR3 is 16 amino acids. The germline gives CDR1 SGHTA, CDR2 FQGNSA. J gave up 5 bases and V 2 bases, and 7 bases lay outside the gene matches. The CDR3 DNA reads as TGTGCCAGCAGCTTAAGCGGGAGAGGGAGGACCGGGGAGCTGTTTTTT. Protein product: CASSLSGRGRTGELFF.

The chain uses TRBV6-5 and TRBJ2-7, with TRBD2 matching 9 bases. Germline lookup yields CDR1 MNHEY and CDR2 SVGAGI. J was trimmed by 0 bases and V by 6 bases; bases with no gene match: 6. The CDR3 spans 15 residues. CDR3 bases: TGTGCCAGCAGCCTGGCGGGAGGGGCCTCCTACGAGCAGTACTTC. This encodes CASSLAGGASYEQYF.

V usage is TRBV11-3 and J usage is TRBJ2-5; TRBD2 aligns across 11 bases. Germline CDR1 SGHNT, CDR2 YENEEA. With V trimmed by 1 base and J by 4 bases, 8 bases remained unmatched. The CDR3 sequence is 17 residues long. In DNA form, the CDR3 reads TGTGCCAGCAGCTTAGGTATTAGCGGGAGGGCCGGAGAGACCCAGTACTTC. It yields the protein CASSLGISGRAGETQYF.

V usage is TRBV19 and J usage is TRBJ2-2; TRBD1 agrees at 9 bases. Germline V gene data show CDR1 as LNHDA and CDR2 as SQIVND (reference sequence). V lost 10 bases to trimming and J lost 0 bases; unmatched junction nucleotides: 6. The CDR3 runs to 15 residues. The CDR3: CATGRTGANTGELFF. Here the CDR3 DNA reads TGTGCCACCGGACGGACAGGGGCGAACACCGGGGAGCTGTTTTTT. Together with reference TRBV19 and TRBJ2-2, the CDR3 gives the full variable domain: DGGITQSPKYLFRKEGQNVTLSCEQNLNHDAMYWYRQDPGQGLRLIYYSQIVNDFQKGDIAEGYSVSREKKESFPLTVTSAQKNPTAFYLCATGRTGANTGELFFGEGSRLTVL.

This clone was recorded only once. The chain recombines TRBV5-6 with TRBJ2-1; 7 bases agree with TRBD2. Trimming took 7 bases from V and 8 from J; bases not matched to a gene: 15. Germline assignment: CDR1 SGHDT and CDR2 YYEEEE. The CDR3 contains 15 residues. This chain's CDR3 is CASRGVTTPMDEQFF. The CDR3 DNA sequence: TGTGCCAGCCGGGGGGTGACTACCCCTATGGATGAGCAGTTCTTC.

The chain carries TRBV9 and TRBJ2-2; possible D gene TRBD2, 5 bases. Germline V gene sequence: CDR1 SGDLS, CDR2 YYNGEE. CDR3 length: 16 amino acids. Trimming took off 4 bases at V and 1 base at J, with 14 bases between the two ends. This chain's CDR3 is CASSLERELNTGELFF. Here the CDR3 DNA reads TGTGCCAGCAGCCTCGAAAGGGAGTTGAACACCGGGGAGCTGTTTTTT.